These T cell receptor beta chains were read from a single sample in a study of cytomegalovirus exposure and HLA in healthy donors. Assay: immunoSEQ multiplex PCR; the TCRdb copy retains only in-frame clones and omits some. The sample holds 150,000 to 200,000 clones, around four fifths seen once. Input material: PBMCs. Source of these receptors: a woman aged 18-30 years in good health and CMV-seronegative. CDR3s include the opening cysteine and the closing phenylalanine or tryptophan. The order of the fields is V gene, J gene, CDR3 protein.

TRBV6-1	TRBJ2-5	CASSEGAAQETQYF
TRBV15	TRBJ1-5	CATSRDRGSRGQPQHF
TRBV13	TRBJ2-5	CASSTGQGETQYF
TRBV5-5	TRBJ1-5	CASSLEQGAPHF
TRBV5-6	TRBJ1-6	CASSTEPGQGSSPLHF
TRBV10-1	TRBJ2-3	CASSEAGLFATTDTQYF
TRBV19	TRBJ2-7	CASSIRTGGTGLFYEQYF
TRBV10-3	TRBJ1-2	CAISHPGQGATNYGYTF
TRBV28	TRBJ1-2	CASSEPGTGGFGYTF
TRBV6-5	TRBJ2-2	CASSYGGASGELFF
TRBV7-2	TRBJ1-1	CASSLGLPVKNTEAFF
TRBV28	TRBJ1-1	CASSAPGTAMNTEAFF
TRBV5-1	TRBJ1-5	CASSLDTREQPQHF
TRBV28	TRBJ2-7	CASSLQGYEQYF
TRBV6-5	TRBJ1-6	CASSNRGSNSPLHF
TRBV18	TRBJ2-7	CASSPRQGVYEQYF
TRBV7-3	TRBJ1-2	CASSKGQGAGYTF
TRBV19	TRBJ2-7	CASSGQAYEQYF
TRBV7-2	TRBJ1-5	CASSSRLSPPQHF
TRBV7-3	TRBJ2-1	CASSLQAGGENEQFF
TRBV4-1	TRBJ2-1	CASSQVASRNYNEQFF
TRBV4-1	TRBJ2-1	CASSQETGGSLNEQFF
TRBV20-1	TRBJ1-1	CSVYEYTEAFF
TRBV11-1	TRBJ2-6	CASSSDRHSSGANVLTF
TRBV7-9	TRBJ2-6	CASSSNRAGGANVLTF
TRBV14	TRBJ2-7	CASSQALTGVGEQYF
TRBV6-1	TRBJ1-1	CASSRDSTLLTEAFF
TRBV30	TRBJ2-5	CAWSSGGVGQYF
TRBV19	TRBJ1-1	CASRGGAVGTEAFF
TRBV6-5	TRBJ1-2	CASSQGGGYTF
TRBV5-1	TRBJ2-7	CASSLYLGAYEQYF